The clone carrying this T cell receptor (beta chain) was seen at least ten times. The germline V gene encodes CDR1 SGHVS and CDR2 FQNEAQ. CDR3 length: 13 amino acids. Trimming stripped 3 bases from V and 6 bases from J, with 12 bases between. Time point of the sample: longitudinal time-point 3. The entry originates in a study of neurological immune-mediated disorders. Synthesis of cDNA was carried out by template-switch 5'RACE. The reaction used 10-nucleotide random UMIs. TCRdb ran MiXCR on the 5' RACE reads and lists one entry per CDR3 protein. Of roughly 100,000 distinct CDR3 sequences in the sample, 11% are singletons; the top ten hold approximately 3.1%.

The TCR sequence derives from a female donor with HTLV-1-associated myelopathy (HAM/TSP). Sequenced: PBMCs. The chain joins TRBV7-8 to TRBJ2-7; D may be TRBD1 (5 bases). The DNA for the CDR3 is TGTGCCAGCAGCTTCAGGGAAAGGGGCGAGCAGTACTTC. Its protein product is CASSFRERGEQYF. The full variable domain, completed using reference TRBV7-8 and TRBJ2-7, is GAGVSQSPRYKVAKRGQDVALRCDPISGHVSLFWYQQALGQGPEFLTYFQNEAQLDKSGLPSDRFFAERPEGSVSTLKIQRTQQEDSAVYLCASSFRERGEQYFGPGTRLTVT.